Presented here are 28 T cell receptor beta chains from one specimen sequenced in a study of cytomegalovirus exposure and HLA in healthy donors. It was with 60 Vbeta and 13 Jbeta primers that the PCR ran. The repertoire was sequenced with immunoSEQ multiplex PCR; TCRdb's copy has only in-frame clones and lacks some. The data contain about 74,000 clones, approximately 70% of them seen just once; the ten biggest clones take up roughly 10%. Sequencing was performed on PBMCs. These receptors were obtained from a woman aged 40 to 50 in good health and CMV-seropositive.

This clone was observed a single time. This chain joins TRBV2 and TRBJ2-5; 12 bases are shared with TRBD2. Trimming at V came to 6 bases and at J to 2 bases, leaving 7 bases not matched to a gene. CDR3 size: 16 residues. Germline assignment: CDR1 SNHLY and CDR2 FYNNEI. The CDR3, as DNA: TGTGCCAGCAGAAAGGGACTAGCGGGTTTTCAAGAGACCCAGTACTTC. Amino acid sequence: CASRKGLAGFQETQYF.

V and J are TRBV5-1 and TRBJ2-6; maybe TRBD1 (6 bases). Germline V gene sequence: CDR1 SGHRS, CDR2 YFSETQ. Deletions cut 4 bases from V and 2 bases from J, with 10 bases between. The length of the CDR3 is 15 residues. CDR3 nucleotide sequence: TGCGCCAGCAGCCCCTGGGGGCCTGGGGCCAACGTCCTGACTTTC. Protein: CASSPWGPGANVLTF.

Sample share makes this clone medium-sized (0.01 to 0.1%). V gene TRBV4-3 combines with J gene TRBJ2-3, with TRBD1 identical over 7 bases. This CDR3 comprises 16 residues. Germline V gene data show CDR1 as LGHNA and CDR2 as YSLEER. V gave up 1 base and J gave up 0 bases; unmatched junction bases: 4. CDR3 bases: TGCGCCAGCAGCCAAGGTCTAGGGGGCAGCACAGATACGCAGTATTTT. This encodes CASSQGLGGSTDTQYF.

This chain uses TRBV5-1 with TRBJ2-7; 11 bases are shared with TRBD2. The CDR3 contains 15 residues. Germline CDR1 SGHRS, CDR2 YFSETQ. With V trimmed by 4 bases and J by 5 bases, 8 bases remained unmatched. CDR3 amino acids: CASSVLAGGPNEQYF. The CDR3 nucleotides read TGCGCCAGCAGCGTCCTAGCGGGAGGTCCCAACGAGCAGTACTTC.

The V and J genes are TRBV7-2 and TRBJ1-2; the D gene is possibly TRBD1 (5 bases). Trimming took off 7 bases at V and 5 bases at J, with 17 bases between the two ends. The CDR3 consists of 14 residues. Germline V gene data show CDR1 as SGHTA and CDR2 as FQGNSA. The CDR3 region has the DNA TGTGCCAGCAACCCTACGGGGGTAGGGTATGGCTACACCTTC. It specifies CASNPTGVGYGYTF.

Only a few counts were recorded for this clone. The chain employs TRBV5-1 and TRBJ1-3, with D maybe TRBD1 (5 bases). Trimming took 0 bases from V and 0 from J, leaving 13 bases between them. CDR3 length equals 17 residues. Germline assignment: CDR1 SGHRS and CDR2 YFSETQ. For the CDR3, the DNA is TGCGCCAGCAGCTTGGTGTCCAGGGATGTCTCTGGAAACACCATATATTTT. This codes for CASSLVSRDVSGNTIYF. The variable domain in full, completed from reference TRBV5-1 and TRBJ1-3, reads KAGVTQTPRYLIKTRGQQVTLSCSPISGHRSVSWYQQTPGQGLQFLFEYFSETQRNKGNFPGRFSGRQFSNSRSEMNVSTLELGDSALYLCASSLVSRDVSGNTIYFGEGSWLTVV.

The V and J genes are TRBV5-1 and TRBJ2-7; the D gene is possibly TRBD1 (6 bases). This CDR3 has 15 amino acids. The V end was cut by 3 bases, the J end by 2 bases, with 15 bases between. Per the germline V gene, CDR1 is SGHRS and CDR2 is YFSETQ. CDR3 in amino acids: CASSSGQLGAYEQYF. CDR3 nucleotide sequence: TGCGCCAGCAGCTCAGGACAGCTTGGGGCCTACGAGCAGTACTTC.

The gene calls are TRBV18 and TRBJ1-2; the match to TRBD1 covers 7 bases. Unmatched junction bases numbered 3, after V lost 0 bases and J lost 2 bases. CDR1 is KGHSH and CDR2 is LQKENI in the germline V gene. The CDR3 runs 15 residues. The CDR3 is CASSPPGQLNYGYTF. The CDR3 region has the DNA TGTGCCAGCTCACCACCGGGACAGCTCAACTATGGCTACACCTTC.

This clone was seen a handful of times. This sequence joins TRBV7-9 and TRBJ2-7; TRBD2 matches 8 bases. Germline loops: CDR1 SEHNR, CDR2 FQNEAQ (reference sequence). This CDR3 is built from 14 residues. The V and J ends lost 5 bases and 6 bases, in that order; junction bases with no gene match: 9. CDR3 in amino acids: CASSLGSGGIEQYF. The CDR3 DNA reads TGTGCCAGCAGCCTTGGGAGCGGGGGCATCGAGCAGTACTTC.

In this sample, this clone turned up once. V is TRBV5-1 and J is TRBJ2-7, with 10 positions matching TRBD1. The CDR3 length is 15 residues. V shed 2 bases and J 5 bases; nucleotides not matched to a gene: 7. CDR1 and CDR2 (germline): SGHRS, YFSETQ. The CDR3: CASSFGTGAAHEQYF. The DNA of the CDR3 is TGCGCCAGCAGCTTCGGGACAGGGGCTGCCCACGAGCAGTACTTC.

In DNA form, the CDR3 reads TGCGCCAGCAGCTTGGCCCCAGGGCAGAGCTCCTACGAGCAGTACTTC. Amino acid sequence: CASSLAPGQSSYEQYF. The rearrangement links TRBV5-1 to TRBJ2-7, with D perhaps TRBD1 (5 bases). Germline V gene lookup returns CDR1 SGHRS and CDR2 YFSETQ. The CDR3 consists of 16 residues. The V end was cut by 0 bases, the J end by 0 bases, with 13 bases between.

The V and J genes are TRBV6-1 and TRBJ2-5; a weak D match, TRBD2 (6 bases). The DNA end lines up better with TRBJ2-7; the J call may be wrong. The CDR3 has 15 residues. Germline V gives CDR1 MNHNS, CDR2 SASEGT. CDR3 residues: CASSPPGVHSYEQYF. Here the CDR3 DNA reads TGTGCCAGCAGCCCTCCGGGGGTTCACTCCTACGAGCAGTACTTC.

The chain employs TRBV27 and TRBJ2-7; 8 positions agree with TRBD1. The J segment lost 4 bases and the V segment lost 6 bases, leaving 14 bases of the junction unmatched. The CDR3 runs 16 residues. In germline, CDR1 is MNHEY, CDR2 SMNVEV (reference sequence). Here the CDR3 reads CASRETGTGIWYEQYF. In DNA, the CDR3 is TGTGCCAGCAGGGAAACCGGGACAGGTATCTGGTACGAGCAGTACTTC.

V and J are TRBV6-4 and TRBJ2-7; D is possibly TRBD1 (6 bases). The germline V and J ends were trimmed by 6 bases and 4 bases, with 13 bases remaining between them. CDR1 is MRHNA and CDR2 is SNTAGT in the germline V gene. This CDR3 is built from 13 residues. Here the CDR3 reads CASSPEQGYEQYF. In DNA, the CDR3 is TGTGCCAGCAGCCCCGAACAGGGATACGAGCAGTACTTC.

The chain is built from TRBV29-1 and TRBJ2-3; 12 nucleotides agree with TRBD2. Germline assignment: CDR1 SQVTM and CDR2 ANQGSEA. The length of the CDR3 is 13 residues. The J segment lost 6 bases and the V segment lost 5 bases, leaving 3 bases of the junction unmatched. CDR3 amino acids: CSVPSGGADTQYF. In DNA, the CDR3 is TGCAGCGTTCCTAGCGGGGGGGCGGATACGCAGTATTTT.

The J gene is TRBJ1-2, the V gene TRBV10-3; weak D call: TRBD1 (6 bases). Germline CDR1 ENHRY, CDR2 SYGVKD. V lost 3 bases, J lost 6 bases, and 11 bases lay in between. There are 13 residues in the CDR3. CDR3 in DNA: TGTGCCATCAGTGATAAGGGGGATGATGGCTACACCTTC. Translated: CAISDKGDDGYTF.

The genes are TRBV28 and TRBJ1-1; D uncertain. Germline lookup yields CDR1 MDHEN and CDR2 SYDVKM. Between the trimmed V and J ends, which lost 7 bases and 3 bases, there was a span of 15 bases. This CDR3 is built from 14 residues. The CDR3 sequence is CASKTPGGHTEAFF. The CDR3 DNA reads as TGTGCCAGCAAAACCCCGGGAGGACACACTGAAGCTTTCTTT.

The chain links TRBV5-4 to TRBJ2-4; 9 bases are a match to TRBD1. Per the germline V gene, CDR1 is SGHNT and CDR2 is YYREEE (reference sequence). The CDR3 contains 17 residues. The J segment lost 1 base and the V segment lost 4 bases, leaving 9 bases of the junction unmatched. CDR3 region: CASSRDREVPAKNIQYF. The CDR3 DNA reads as TGTGCCAGCAGCCGGGACAGGGAAGTCCCGGCCAAAAACATTCAGTACTTC. The whole variable domain, remainder taken from reference TRBV5-4 and TRBJ2-4, is ETGVTQSPTHLIKTRGQQVTLRCSSQSGHNTVSWYQQALGQGPQFIFQYYREEENGRGNFPPRFSGLQFPNYSSELNVNALELDDSALYLCASSRDREVPAKNIQYFGAGTRLSVL.

The V call is TRBV5-1, the J call TRBJ1-1; 8 nucleotides match TRBD1. This CDR3 region has 14 residues. The V segment lost 5 bases and the J segment 2 bases; nucleotides outside the gene matches: 5. Germline CDR1 SGHRS, CDR2 YFSETQ. For the CDR3, the DNA is TGCGCCAGCAGGACAGGGGCAGGAAACACTGAAGCTTTCTTT. It encodes CASRTGAGNTEAFF.

This rearrangement joins TRBV9 to TRBJ1-1; D is unresolved. Between the trimmed V and J ends, which lost 4 bases and 0 bases, there was a span of 16 bases. Germline-derived CDR1 and CDR2 are SGDLS and YYNGEE. This CDR3 is built from 16 residues. The CDR3 bases are TGTGCCAGCAGCTTCAAGGGCGGGTACCTGAACACTGAAGCTTTCTTT. Amino acids: CASSFKGGYLNTEAFF.

The gene calls are TRBV6-5 and TRBJ1-1; TRBD1 might be the D (5 bases). The CDR3 covers 13 residues. The V gene lost 7 bases and the J gene lost 4 bases, with 13 bases spanning the gap. The germline gives CDR1 MNHEY, CDR2 SVGAGI. CDR3: CASIRDLGTEAFF. The CDR3, as DNA: TGTGCCAGCATTCGGGACTTGGGCACTGAAGCTTTCTTT.

The V call is TRBV18, the J call TRBJ1-1, with D possibly TRBD1 on 6 matching bases. This CDR3 region has 14 residues. Germline values: CDR1 KGHSH, CDR2 LQKENI. Trimming pared 3 bases from V and 1 base from J, leaving 9 bases between. CDR3 amino acids: CASSPGHQNTEAFF. CDR3 in DNA: TGTGCCAGCTCACCGGGACATCAGAACACTGAAGCTTTCTTT.

J is TRBJ1-2 and V is TRBV6-5, with a possible D match to TRBD1 (5 bases). CDR1 MNHEY and CDR2 SVGAGI come from the germline V gene. This CDR3 has 13 residues. V was pared by 5 bases and J by 4 bases, with 11 bases between. The chain's CDR3 is CASSRAGTYGYTF. For the CDR3, the DNA is TGTGCCAGCAGTCGCGCGGGGACCTATGGCTACACCTTC.

The chain links TRBV4-1 to TRBJ1-2; D is unresolved. Looked up from germline, CDR1 is MGHRA and CDR2 is YSYEKL. The length of the CDR3 is 15 residues. With 0 bases removed from V and 6 bases from J, the gap between germline ends came to 14 bases. CDR3 in amino acids: CASSQEHRVANGYTF. The CDR3 DNA reads as TGCGCCAGCAGCCAAGAACACCGGGTCGCAAATGGCTACACCTTC.

The J gene is TRBJ2-3, the V gene TRBV9; D is uncertain. CDR1 and CDR2 (germline): SGDLS, YYNGEE. Trimming took off 0 bases at V and 0 bases at J, with 8 bases between the two ends. The CDR3 length is 15 residues. The CDR3 here is CASSVAPRSTDTQYF. In nucleotides, the CDR3 is TGTGCCAGCAGCGTAGCTCCCCGGAGCACAGATACGCAGTATTTT.

V usage is TRBV6-1 and J usage is TRBJ1-2; 7 bases fit TRBD1. Germline CDR1 and CDR2: MNHNS and SASEGT. After removal of 4 bases from V and 4 bases from J, the junction contained 6 bases not matched to a gene. The CDR3 totals 14 residues. The CDR3 sequence is CASSGGTAFYGYTF. CDR3 in DNA: TGTGCCAGCAGTGGAGGGACAGCATTCTATGGCTACACCTTC.

J is TRBJ2-7 and V is TRBV10-1; D is perhaps TRBD1 (5 bases). The germline gives CDR1 WNHNN, CDR2 SYGVQD (reference sequence). The CDR3 spans 13 residues. V was cut by 3 bases and J by 3 bases, with 9 bases left in between. CDR3 bases: TGCGCCAGCAGTGACAGGGTTGGCTACGAGCAGTACTTC. Translated: CASSDRVGYEQYF.

V gene TRBV19 combines with J gene TRBJ2-1, with 7 bases aligning to TRBD1. The ends lost 3 bases at V and 0 bases at J; junction bases unmatched: 8. This CDR3 has 17 residues. The V gene's germline CDR1 is LNHDA and CDR2 SQIVND (reference sequence). The CDR3 region has the DNA TGTGCCAGTAGTATTGGGGCGCCAGGGGGCTCCTACAATGAGCAGTTCTTC. This translates into CASSIGAPGGSYNEQFF. Supplemented by reference TRBV19 and TRBJ2-1, the full variable domain reads DGGITQSPKYLFRKEGQNVTLSCEQNLNHDAMYWYRQDPGQGLRLIYYSQIVNDFQKGDIAEGYSVSREKKESFPLTVTSAQKNPTAFYLCASSIGAPGGSYNEQFFGPGTRLTVL.